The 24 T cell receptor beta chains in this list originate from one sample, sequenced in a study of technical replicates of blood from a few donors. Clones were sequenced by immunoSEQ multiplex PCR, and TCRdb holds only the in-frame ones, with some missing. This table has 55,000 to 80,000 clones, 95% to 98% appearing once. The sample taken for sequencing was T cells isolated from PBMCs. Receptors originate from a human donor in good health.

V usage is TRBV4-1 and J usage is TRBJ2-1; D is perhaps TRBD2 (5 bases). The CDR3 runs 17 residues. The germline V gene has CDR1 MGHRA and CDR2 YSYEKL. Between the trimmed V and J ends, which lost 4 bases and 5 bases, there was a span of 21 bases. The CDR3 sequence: CASSPKPQPGSHNEQFF. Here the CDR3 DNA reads TGCGCCAGCAGCCCCAAGCCACAGCCGGGATCTCACAATGAGCAGTTCTTC.

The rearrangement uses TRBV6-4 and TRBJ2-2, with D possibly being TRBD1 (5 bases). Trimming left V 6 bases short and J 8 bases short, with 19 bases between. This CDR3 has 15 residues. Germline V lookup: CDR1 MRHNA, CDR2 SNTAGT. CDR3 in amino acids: CASRPDRTSVGELFF. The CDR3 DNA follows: TGTGCCAGCAGGCCCGACCGGACATCCGTAGGGGAGCTGTTTTTT.

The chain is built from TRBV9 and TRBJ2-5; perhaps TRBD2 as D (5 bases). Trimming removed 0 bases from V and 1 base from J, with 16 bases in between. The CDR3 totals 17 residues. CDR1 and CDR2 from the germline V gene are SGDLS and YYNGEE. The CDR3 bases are TGTGCCAGCAGCGTAGGCGTTCTAGACGAGGGCCAAGAGACCCAGTACTTC. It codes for CASSVGVLDEGQETQYF.

The CDR3: CASSLGTGHGYTF. The CDR3 DNA is TGTGCCAGCAGCTTGGGGACAGGGCATGGCTACACCTTC. The chain links TRBV5-4 to TRBJ1-2, with TRBD1 identical over 8 bases. The CDR3 is 13 residues long. V gave up 0 bases and J gave up 6 bases; unmatched junction bases: 1. Germline CDR1 is SGHNT and CDR2 is YYREEE (reference sequence).

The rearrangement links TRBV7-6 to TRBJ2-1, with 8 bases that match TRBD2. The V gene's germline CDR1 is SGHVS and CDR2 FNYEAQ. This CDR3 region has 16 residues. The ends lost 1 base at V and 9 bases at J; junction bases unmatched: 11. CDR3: CASSLVGPGLEVEQFF. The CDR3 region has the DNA TGTGCCAGCAGCTTAGTGGGGCCGGGACTAGAGGTTGAGCAGTTCTTC.

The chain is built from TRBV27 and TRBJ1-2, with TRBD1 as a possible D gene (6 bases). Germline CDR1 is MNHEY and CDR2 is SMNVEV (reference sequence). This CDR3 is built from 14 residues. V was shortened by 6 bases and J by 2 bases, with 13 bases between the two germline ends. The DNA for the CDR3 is TGTGCCAGCAGATTGAGGACAGTCAACTATGGCTACACCTTC. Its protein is CASRLRTVNYGYTF.

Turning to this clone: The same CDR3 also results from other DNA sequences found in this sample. The CDR3 is CASSVGQGGQPQHF. CDR3 nucleotide sequence: TGTGCCAGCAGCGTCGGACAGGGAGGTCAGCCCCAGCATTTT. The chain links TRBV9 to TRBJ1-5; 8 nucleotides agree with TRBD1. Germline V lookup: CDR1 SGDLS, CDR2 YYNGEE. V shed 2 bases and J 6 bases; nucleotides not matched to a gene: 4. There are 14 residues in the CDR3.

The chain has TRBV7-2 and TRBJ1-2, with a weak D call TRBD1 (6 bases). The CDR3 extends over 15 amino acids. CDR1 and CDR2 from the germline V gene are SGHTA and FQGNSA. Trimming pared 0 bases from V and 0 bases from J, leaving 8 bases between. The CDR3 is CASSLAQGTNYGYTF. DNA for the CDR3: TGTGCCAGCAGCTTAGCACAGGGCACTAACTATGGCTACACCTTC.

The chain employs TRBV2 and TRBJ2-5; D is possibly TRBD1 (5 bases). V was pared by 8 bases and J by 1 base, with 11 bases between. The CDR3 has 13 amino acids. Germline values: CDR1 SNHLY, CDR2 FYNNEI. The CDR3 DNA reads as TGTGCCAGCTGTCCAGGGATCCAAGAGACCCAGTACTTC. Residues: CASCPGIQETQYF.

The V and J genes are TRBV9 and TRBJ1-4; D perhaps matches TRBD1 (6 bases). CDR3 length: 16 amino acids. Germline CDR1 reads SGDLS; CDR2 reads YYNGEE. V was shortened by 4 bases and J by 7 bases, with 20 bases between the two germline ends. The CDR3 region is CASSPRGGGLGEKLFF. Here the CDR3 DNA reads TGTGCCAGCAGCCCGAGGGGAGGGGGGCTTGGTGAAAAACTGTTTTTT.

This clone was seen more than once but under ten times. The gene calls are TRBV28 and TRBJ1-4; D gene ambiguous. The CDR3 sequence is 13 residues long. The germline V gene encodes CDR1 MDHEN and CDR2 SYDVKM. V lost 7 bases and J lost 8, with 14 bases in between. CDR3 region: CASISGGHEKLFF. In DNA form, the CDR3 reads TGTGCCAGCATTTCTGGTGGCCACGAAAAACTGTTTTTT.

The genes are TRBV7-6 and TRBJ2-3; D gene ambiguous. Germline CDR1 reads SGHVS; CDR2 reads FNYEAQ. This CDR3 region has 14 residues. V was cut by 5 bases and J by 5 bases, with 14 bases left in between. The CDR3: CASSLAIAGDTQYF. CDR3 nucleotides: TGTGCCAGCAGCCTTGCGATCGCCGGAGATACGCAGTATTTT.

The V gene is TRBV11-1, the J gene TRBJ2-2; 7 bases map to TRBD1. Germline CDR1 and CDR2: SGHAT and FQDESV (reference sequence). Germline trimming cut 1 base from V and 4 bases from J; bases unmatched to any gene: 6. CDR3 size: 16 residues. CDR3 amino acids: CASSLVGDRRTGELFF. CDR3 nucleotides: TGTGCCAGCAGCTTAGTTGGGGACAGACGCACCGGGGAGCTGTTTTTT.

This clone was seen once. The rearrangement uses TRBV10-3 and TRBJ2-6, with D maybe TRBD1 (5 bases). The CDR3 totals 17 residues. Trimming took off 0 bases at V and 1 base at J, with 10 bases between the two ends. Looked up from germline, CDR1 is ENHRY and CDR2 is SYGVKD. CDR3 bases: TGTGCCATCAGTGAGTCGAGTCAGGGATCTGGGGCCAACGTCCTGACTTTC. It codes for CAISESSQGSGANVLTF.

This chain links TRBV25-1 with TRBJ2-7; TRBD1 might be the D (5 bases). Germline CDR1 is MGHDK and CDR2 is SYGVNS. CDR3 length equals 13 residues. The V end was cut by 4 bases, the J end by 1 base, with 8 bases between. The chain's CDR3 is CASSATGSYEQYF. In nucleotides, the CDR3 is TGTGCCAGCAGTGCCACAGGTTCCTACGAGCAGTACTTC.

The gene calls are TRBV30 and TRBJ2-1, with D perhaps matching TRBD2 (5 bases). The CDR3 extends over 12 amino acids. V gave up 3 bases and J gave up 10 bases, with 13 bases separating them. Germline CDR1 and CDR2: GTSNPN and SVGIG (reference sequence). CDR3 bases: TGTGCCTGGAGGGATGGCCGGAGGGAGCAGTTCTTC. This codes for CAWRDGRREQFF.

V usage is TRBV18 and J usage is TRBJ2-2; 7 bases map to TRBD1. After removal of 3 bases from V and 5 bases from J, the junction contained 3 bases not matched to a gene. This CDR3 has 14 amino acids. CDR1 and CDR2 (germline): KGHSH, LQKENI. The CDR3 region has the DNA TGTGCCAGCTCACCCGCGACAGGGACCGGGGAGCTGTTTTTT. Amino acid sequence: CASSPATGTGELFF. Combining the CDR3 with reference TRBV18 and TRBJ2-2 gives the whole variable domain NAGVMQNPRHLVRRRGQEARLRCSPMKGHSHVYWYRQLPEEGLKFMVYLQKENIIDESGMPKERFSAEFPKEGPSILRIQQVVRGDSAAYFCASSPATGTGELFFGEGSRLTVL.

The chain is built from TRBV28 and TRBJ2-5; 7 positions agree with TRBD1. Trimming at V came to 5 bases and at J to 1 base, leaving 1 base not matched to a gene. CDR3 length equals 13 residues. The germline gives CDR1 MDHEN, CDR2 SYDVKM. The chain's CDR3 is CASSNRGQETQYF. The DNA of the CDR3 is TGTGCCAGCAGTAACAGGGGCCAAGAGACCCAGTACTTC.

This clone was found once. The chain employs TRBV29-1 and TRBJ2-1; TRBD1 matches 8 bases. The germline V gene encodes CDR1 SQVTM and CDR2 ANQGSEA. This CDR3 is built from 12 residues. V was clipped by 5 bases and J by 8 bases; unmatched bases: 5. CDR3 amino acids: CSVSAGGDEQFF. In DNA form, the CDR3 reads TGCAGCGTTAGTGCAGGGGGCGATGAGCAGTTCTTC.

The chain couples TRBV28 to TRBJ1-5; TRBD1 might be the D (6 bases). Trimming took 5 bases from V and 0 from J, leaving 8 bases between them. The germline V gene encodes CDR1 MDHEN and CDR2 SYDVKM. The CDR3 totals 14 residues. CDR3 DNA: TGTGCCAGCAGTAGGGGGAATAGCAATCAGCCCCAGCATTTT. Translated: CASSRGNSNQPQHF. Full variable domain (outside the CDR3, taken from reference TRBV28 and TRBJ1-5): DVKVTQSSRYLVKRTGEKVFLECVQDMDHENMFWYRQDPGLGLRLIYFSYDVKMKEKGDIPEGYSVSREKKERFSLILESASTNQTSMYLCASSRGNSNQPQHFGDGTRLSIL.

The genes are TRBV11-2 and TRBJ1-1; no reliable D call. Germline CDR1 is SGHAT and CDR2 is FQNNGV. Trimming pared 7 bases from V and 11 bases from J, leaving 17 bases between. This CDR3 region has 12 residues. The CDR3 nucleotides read TGTGCCAGCACCAGCAGACCGACGGGGGCTTTCTTT. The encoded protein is CASTSRPTGAFF.

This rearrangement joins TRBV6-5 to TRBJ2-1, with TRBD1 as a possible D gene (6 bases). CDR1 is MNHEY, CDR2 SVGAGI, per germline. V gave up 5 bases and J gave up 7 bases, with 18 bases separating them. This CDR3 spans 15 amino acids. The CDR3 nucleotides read TGTGCCAGCAGTGGGGACGGGACACCTGGGAATGAGCAGTTCTTC. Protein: CASSGDGTPGNEQFF.

In DNA, the CDR3 is TGTGCCAGCAGTTACTCGGTAGCGGGAGTTGGCAATGAGCAGTTCTTC. Amino acid sequence: CASSYSVAGVGNEQFF. The J gene is TRBJ2-1, the V gene TRBV6-5, with 9 nucleotides matching TRBD2. The trim removed 0 bases at V and 6 bases at J, leaving 6 bases unmatched. CDR1 and CDR2 from the germline V gene are MNHEY and SVGAGI. CDR3 length: 16 residues.

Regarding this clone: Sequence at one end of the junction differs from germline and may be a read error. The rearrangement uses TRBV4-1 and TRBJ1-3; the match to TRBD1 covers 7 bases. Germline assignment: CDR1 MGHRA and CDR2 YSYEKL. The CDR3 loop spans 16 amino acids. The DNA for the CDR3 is TGCGCCAGCAGCCCAGGGGGACGGATCTCTGGAAACACCATGTATTTT. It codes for CASSPGGRISGNTMYF.